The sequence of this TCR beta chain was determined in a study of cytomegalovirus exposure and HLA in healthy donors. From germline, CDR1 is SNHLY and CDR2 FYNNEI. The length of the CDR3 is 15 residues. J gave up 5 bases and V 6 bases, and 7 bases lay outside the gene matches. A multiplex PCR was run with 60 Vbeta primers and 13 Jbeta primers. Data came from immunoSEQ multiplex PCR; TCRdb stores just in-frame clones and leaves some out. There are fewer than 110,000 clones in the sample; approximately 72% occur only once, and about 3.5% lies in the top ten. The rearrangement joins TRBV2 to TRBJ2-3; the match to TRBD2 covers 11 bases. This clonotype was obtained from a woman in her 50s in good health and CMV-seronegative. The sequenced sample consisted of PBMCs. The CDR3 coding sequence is TGTGCCAGCAGGAGTAGCGGGGGGGCAAGAGATACGCAGTATTTT. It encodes CASRSSGGARDTQYF.